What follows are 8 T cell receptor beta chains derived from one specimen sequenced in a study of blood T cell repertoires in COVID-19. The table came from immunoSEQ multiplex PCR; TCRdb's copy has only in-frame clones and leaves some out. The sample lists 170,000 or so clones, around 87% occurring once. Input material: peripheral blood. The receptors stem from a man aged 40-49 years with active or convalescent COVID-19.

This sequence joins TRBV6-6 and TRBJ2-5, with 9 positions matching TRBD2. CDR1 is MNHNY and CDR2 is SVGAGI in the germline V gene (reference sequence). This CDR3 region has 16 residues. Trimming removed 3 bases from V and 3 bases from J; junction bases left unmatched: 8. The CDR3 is CASSYRASGAKETQYF. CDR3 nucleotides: TGTGCCAGCAGTTATAGGGCTAGCGGGGCCAAAGAGACCCAGTACTTC.

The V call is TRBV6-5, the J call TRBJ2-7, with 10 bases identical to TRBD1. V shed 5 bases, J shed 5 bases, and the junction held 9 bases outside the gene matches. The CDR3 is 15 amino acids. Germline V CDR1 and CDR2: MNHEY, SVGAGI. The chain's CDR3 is CASSPSWGQGNEQYF. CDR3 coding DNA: TGTGCCAGCAGTCCTAGCTGGGGACAGGGGAACGAGCAGTACTTC.

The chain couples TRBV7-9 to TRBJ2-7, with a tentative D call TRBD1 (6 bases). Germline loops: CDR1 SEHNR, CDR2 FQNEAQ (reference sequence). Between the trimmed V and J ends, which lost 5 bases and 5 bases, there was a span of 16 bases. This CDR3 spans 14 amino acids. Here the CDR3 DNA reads TGTGCCAGCAGCGGGGACAATCGTTTCCACGAGCAGTACTTC. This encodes CASSGDNRFHEQYF.

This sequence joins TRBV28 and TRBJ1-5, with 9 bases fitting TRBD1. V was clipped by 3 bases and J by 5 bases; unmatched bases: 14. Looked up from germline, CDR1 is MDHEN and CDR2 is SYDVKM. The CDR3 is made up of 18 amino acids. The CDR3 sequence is CASSLRPWGQGGDQPQHF. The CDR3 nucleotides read TGTGCCAGCAGTTTGCGACCTTGGGGACAGGGTGGCGATCAGCCCCAGCATTTT.

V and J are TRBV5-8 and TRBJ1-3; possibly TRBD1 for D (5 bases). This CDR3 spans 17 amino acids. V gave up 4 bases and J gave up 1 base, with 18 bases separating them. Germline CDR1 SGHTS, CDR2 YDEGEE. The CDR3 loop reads CASSQIRGVLSGNTIYF. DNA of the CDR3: TGTGCCAGCAGCCAAATCCGGGGGGTACTATCTGGAAACACCATATATTTT. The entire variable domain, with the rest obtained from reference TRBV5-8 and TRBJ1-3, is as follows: EAGVTQSPTHLIKTRGQQATLRCSPISGHTSVYWYQQALGLGLQFLLWYDEGEERNRGNFPPRFSGRQFPNYSSELNVNALELEDSALYLCASSQIRGVLSGNTIYFGEGSWLTVV.

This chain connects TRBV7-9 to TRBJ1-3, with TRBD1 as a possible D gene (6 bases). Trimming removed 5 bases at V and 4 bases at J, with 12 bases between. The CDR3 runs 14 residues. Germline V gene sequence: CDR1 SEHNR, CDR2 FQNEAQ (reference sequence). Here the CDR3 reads CASSATGFGNTIYF. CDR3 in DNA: TGTGCCAGCAGCGCAACAGGGTTCGGAAACACCATATATTTT. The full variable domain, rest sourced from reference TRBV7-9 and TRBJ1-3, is DTGVSQNPRHKITKRGQNVTFRCDPISEHNRLYWYRQTLGQGPEFLTYFQNEAQLEKSRLLSDRFSAERPKGSFSTLEIQRTEQGDSAMYLCASSATGFGNTIYFGEGSWLTVV.

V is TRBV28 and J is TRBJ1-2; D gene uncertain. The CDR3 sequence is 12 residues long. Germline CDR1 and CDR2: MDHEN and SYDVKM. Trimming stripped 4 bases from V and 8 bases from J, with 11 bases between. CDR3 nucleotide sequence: TGTGCCAGCAGTTCTCACACGTCAGGCTACACCTTC. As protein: CASSSHTSGYTF.

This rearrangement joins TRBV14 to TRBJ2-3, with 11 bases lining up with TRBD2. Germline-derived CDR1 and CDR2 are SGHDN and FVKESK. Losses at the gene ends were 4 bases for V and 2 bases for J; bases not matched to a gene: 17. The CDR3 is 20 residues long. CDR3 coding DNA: TGTGCCAGCAGCCCCCGCGCTCTAGCGGGGGGCCCCCTGAACACAGATACGCAGTATTTT. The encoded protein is CASSPRALAGGPLNTDTQYF. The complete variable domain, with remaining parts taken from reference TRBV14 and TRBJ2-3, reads EAGVTQFPSHSVIEKGQTVTLRCDPISGHDNLYWYRRVMGKEIKFLLHFVKESKQDESGMPNNRFLAERTGGTYSTLKVQPAELEDSGVYFCASSPRALAGGPLNTDTQYFGPGTRLTVL.